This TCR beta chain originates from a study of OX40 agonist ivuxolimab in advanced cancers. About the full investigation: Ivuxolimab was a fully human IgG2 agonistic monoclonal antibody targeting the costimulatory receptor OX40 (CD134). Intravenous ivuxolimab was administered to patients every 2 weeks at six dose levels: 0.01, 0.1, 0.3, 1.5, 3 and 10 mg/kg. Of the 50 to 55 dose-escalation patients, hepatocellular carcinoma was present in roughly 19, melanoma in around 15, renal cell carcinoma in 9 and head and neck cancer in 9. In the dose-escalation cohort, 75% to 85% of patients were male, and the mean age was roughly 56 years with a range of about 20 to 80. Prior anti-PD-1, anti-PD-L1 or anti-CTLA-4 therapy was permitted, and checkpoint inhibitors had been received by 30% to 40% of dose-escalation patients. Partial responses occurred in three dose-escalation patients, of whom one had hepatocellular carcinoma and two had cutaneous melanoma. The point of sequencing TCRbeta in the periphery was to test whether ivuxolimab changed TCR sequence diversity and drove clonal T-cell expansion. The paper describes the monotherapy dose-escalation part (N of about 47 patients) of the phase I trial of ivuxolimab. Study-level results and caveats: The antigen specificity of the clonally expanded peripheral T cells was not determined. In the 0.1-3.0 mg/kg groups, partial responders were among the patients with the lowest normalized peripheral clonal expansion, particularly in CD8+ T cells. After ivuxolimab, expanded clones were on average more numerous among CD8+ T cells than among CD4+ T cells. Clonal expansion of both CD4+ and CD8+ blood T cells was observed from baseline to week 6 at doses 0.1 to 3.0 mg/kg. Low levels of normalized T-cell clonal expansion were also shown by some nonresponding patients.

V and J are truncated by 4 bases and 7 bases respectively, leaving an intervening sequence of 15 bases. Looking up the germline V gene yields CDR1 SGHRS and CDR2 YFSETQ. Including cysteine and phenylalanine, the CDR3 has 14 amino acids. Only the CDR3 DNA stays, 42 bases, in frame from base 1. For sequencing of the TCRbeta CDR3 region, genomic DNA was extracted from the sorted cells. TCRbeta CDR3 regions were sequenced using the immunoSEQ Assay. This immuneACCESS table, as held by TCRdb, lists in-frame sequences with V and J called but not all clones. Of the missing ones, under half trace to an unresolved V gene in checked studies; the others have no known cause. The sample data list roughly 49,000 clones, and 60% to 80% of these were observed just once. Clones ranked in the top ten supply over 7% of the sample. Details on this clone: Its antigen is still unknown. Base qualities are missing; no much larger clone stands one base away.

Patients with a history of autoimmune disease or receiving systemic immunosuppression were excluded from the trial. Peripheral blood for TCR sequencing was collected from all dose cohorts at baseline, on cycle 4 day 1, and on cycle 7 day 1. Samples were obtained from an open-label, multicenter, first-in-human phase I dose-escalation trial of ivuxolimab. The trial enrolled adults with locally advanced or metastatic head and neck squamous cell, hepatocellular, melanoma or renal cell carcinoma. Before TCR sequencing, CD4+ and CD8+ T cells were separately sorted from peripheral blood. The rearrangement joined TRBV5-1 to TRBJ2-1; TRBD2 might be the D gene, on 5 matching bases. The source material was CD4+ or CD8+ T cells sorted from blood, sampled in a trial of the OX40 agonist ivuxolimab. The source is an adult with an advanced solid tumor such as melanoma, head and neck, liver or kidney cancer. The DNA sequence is TGCGCCAGCAGCCCCGGACTGAGCTCAAATGAGCAGTTCTTC. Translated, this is CASSPGLSSNEQFF.